The clone carrying this TCR beta chain showed up just a few times. The PCR had 60 Vbeta and 13 Jbeta primers. The data were produced by immunoSEQ multiplex PCR, yet TCRdb's version contains in-frame clones alone and is incomplete. The sample includes under 200,000 clones, about 13% of them seen just once. This specimen belongs to a study of cytomegalovirus exposure and HLA in healthy donors. J gave up 2 bases and V 7 bases, and 6 bases lay outside the gene matches. The CDR3 is made up of 15 amino acids. Germline V gene sequence: CDR1 LNHDA, CDR2 SQIVND (reference sequence). The chain couples TRBV19 to TRBJ1-5, with TRBD1 matching over 9 bases. The TCR comes from a man between 45 and 60 years old in good health and CMV-seropositive. The sequencing sample was made of PBMCs. This chain's CDR3 is CASNRGLSGNQPQHF. In DNA form, the CDR3 reads TGTGCCAGTAACAGGGGGCTAAGTGGCAATCAGCCCCAGCATTTT.